In its sample, the clone carrying this TCR beta chain was seen once. Its ends do not fully match the called genes, so a read error is possible. TCRdb keeps only in-frame clones here, not all; method: immunoSEQ multiplex PCR. The sample carries 200,000 to 300,000 clones, around 81% recorded once. CDR3 length: 12 residues. Looked up from germline, CDR1 is SGHRS and CDR2 is YFSETQ. The sample comes from a study of blood T cell repertoires in COVID-19. Input material: peripheral blood. The receptor was derived from a woman aged 80 or over with COVID-19, enrolled during active disease. The chain links TRBV5-1 to TRBJ2-1, with 10 nucleotides matching TRBD1. In DNA, the CDR3 is TGCGCCAGCAGCCCTCCGGGACAGGGGTGGCTCTTC. Translated, it gives CASSPPGQGWLF.